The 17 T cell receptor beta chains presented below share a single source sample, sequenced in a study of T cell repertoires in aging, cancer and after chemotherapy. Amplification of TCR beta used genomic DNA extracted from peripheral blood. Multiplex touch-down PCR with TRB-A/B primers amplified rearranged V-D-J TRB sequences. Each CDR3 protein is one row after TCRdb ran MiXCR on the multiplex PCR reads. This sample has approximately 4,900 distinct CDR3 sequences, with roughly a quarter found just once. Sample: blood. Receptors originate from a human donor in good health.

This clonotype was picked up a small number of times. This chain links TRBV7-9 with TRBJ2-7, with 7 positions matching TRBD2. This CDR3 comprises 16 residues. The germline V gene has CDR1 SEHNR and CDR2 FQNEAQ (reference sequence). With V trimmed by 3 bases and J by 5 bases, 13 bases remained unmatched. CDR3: CASSFQRGAGNHEQYF. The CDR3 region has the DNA TGTGCCAGCAGCTTCCAGCGAGGAGCGGGAAACCACGAGCAGTACTTC.

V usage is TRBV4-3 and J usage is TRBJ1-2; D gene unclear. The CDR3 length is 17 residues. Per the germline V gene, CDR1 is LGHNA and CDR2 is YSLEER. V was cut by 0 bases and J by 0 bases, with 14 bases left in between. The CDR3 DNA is TGCGCCAGCAGCCAAGATAGTCGACCCGTTACTAACTATGGCTACACCTTC. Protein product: CASSQDSRPVTNYGYTF.

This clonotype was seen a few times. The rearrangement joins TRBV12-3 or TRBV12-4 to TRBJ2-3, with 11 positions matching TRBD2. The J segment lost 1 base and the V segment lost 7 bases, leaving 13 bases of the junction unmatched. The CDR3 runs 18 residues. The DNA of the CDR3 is TGTGCCAGCACCCGACTAGCGGGGAATGTGGGGGGCACAGATACGCAGTATTTT. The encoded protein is CASTRLAGNVGGTDTQYF.

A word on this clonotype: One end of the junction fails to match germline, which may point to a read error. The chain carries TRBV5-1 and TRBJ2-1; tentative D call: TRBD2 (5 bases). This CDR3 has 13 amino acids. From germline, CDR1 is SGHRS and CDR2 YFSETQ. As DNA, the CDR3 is TGCGCCAGCAGCTTGGCCCCCTGGTTGGTGGAGGTCTTC. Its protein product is CASSLAPWLVEVF. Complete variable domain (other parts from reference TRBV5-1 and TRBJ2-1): KAGVTQTPRYLIKTRGQQVTLSCSPISGHRSVSWYQQTPGQGLQFLFEYFSETQRNKGNFPGRFSGRQFSNSRSEMNVSTLELGDSALYLCASSLAPWLVEVFGPGTRLTVL.

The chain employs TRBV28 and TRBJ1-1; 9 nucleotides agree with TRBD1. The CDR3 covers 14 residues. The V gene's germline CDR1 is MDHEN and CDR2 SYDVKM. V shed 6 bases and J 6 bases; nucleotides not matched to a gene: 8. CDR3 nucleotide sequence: TGTGCCAGCAGGCGACTGGGACAGGGTTCTGAAGCTTTCTTT. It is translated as CASRRLGQGSEAFF. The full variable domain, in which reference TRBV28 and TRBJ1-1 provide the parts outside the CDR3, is DVKVTQSSRYLVKRTGEKVFLECVQDMDHENMFWYRQDPGLGLRLIYFSYDVKMKEKGDIPEGYSVSREKKERFSLILESASTNQTSMYLCASRRLGQGSEAFFGQGTRLTVV.

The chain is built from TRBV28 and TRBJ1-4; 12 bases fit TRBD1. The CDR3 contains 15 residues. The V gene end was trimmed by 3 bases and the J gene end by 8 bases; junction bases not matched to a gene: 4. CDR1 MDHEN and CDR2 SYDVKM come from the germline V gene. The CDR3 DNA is TGTGCCAGCAGTTTCCGGGACAGGGGGCAGGAAAAACTGTTTTTT. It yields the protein CASSFRDRGQEKLFF.

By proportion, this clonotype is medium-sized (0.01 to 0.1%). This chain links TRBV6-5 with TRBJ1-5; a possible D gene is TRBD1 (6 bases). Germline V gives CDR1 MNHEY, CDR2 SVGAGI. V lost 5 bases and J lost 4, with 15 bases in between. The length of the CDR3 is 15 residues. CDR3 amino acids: CASSNAWTANQPQHF. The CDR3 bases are TGTGCCAGCAGTAACGCCTGGACAGCAAATCAGCCCCAGCATTTT.

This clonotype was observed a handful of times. In DNA form, the CDR3 reads TGTGCCATCAGTGCTGGCGGGACGCTTACCTACGAGCAGTACTTC. It translates to CAISAGGTLTYEQYF. The chain carries TRBV10-3 and TRBJ2-7; D might be TRBD2 (6 bases). Germline CDR1 reads ENHRY; CDR2 reads SYGVKD. The CDR3 is made up of 15 amino acids. The V gene lost 4 bases and the J gene lost 2 bases, with 15 bases spanning the gap.

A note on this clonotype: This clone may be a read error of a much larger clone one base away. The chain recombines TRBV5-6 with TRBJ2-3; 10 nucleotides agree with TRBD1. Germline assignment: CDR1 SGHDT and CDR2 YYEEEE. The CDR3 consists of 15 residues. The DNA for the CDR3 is TGTGCCAGCAGCCCCGGGACAGGGGCGGCAGATAAGCAGTATTTT. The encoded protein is CASSPGTGAADKQYF.

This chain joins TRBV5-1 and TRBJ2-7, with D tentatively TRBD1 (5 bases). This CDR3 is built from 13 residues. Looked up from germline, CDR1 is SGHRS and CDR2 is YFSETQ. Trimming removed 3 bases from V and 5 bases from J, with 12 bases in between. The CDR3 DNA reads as TGCGCCAGCAGCTCGACAGTCTCTGACGAGCAGTACTTC. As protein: CASSSTVSDEQYF. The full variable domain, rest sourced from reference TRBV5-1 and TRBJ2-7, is KAGVTQTPRYLIKTRGQQVTLSCSPISGHRSVSWYQQTPGQGLQFLFEYFSETQRNKGNFPGRFSGRQFSNSRSEMNVSTLELGDSALYLCASSSTVSDEQYFGPGTRLTVT.

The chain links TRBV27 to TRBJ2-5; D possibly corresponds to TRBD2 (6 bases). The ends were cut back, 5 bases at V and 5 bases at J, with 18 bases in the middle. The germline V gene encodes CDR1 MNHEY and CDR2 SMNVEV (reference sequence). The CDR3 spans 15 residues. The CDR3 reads CASSPLPLGGETQYF. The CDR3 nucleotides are TGTGCCAGCAGTCCCTTACCCCTCGGAGGGGAGACCCAGTACTTC.

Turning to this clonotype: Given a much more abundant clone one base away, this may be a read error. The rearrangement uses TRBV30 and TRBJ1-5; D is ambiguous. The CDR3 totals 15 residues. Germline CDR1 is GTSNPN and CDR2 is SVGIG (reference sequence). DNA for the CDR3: TGTGCCTGGAGTGTAGGACTTTCTAGCTATCAGCCCCAGCATTTT. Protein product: CAWSVGLSSYQPQHF. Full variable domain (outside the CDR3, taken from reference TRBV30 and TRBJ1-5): SQTIHQWPATLVQPVGSPLSLECTVEGTSNPNLYWYRQAAGRGLQLLFYSVGIGQISSEVPQNLSASRPQDRQFILSSKKLLLSDSGFYLCAWSVGLSSYQPQHFGDGTRLSIL.

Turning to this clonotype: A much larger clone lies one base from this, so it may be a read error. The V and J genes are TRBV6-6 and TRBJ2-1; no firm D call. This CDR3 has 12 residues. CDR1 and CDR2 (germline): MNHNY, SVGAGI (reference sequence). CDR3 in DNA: TGTACCAGTAGTGTACCGGCTGACGAGCAGTTCTTC. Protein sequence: CTSSVPADEQFF.

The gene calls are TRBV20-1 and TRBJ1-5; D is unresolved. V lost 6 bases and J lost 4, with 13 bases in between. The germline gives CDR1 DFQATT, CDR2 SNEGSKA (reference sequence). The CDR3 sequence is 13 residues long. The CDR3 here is CSAGDPGNQPQHF. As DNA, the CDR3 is TGCAGTGCGGGTGACCCCGGGAATCAGCCCCAGCATTTT.

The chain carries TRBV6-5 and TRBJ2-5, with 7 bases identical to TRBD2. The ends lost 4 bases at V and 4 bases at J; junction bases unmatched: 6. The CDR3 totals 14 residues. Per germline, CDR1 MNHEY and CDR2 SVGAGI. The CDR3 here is CASSFAGEGETQYF. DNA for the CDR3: TGTGCCAGCAGTTTCGCGGGAGAGGGAGAGACCCAGTACTTC.

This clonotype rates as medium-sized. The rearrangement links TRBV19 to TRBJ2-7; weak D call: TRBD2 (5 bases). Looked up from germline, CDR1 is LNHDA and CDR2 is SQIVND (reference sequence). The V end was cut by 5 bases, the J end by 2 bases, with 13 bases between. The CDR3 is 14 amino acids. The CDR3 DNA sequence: TGTGCCAGTAGTTCCCTGAGCGGACCCTACGAGCAGTACTTC. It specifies CASSSLSGPYEQYF.

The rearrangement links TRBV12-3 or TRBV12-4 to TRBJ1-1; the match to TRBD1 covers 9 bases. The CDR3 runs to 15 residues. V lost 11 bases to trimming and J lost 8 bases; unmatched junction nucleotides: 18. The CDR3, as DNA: TGTGCCGTACAGGGGGCAGGGACCGGACAGGAGGAAGCTTTCTTT. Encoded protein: CAVQGAGTGQEEAFF.